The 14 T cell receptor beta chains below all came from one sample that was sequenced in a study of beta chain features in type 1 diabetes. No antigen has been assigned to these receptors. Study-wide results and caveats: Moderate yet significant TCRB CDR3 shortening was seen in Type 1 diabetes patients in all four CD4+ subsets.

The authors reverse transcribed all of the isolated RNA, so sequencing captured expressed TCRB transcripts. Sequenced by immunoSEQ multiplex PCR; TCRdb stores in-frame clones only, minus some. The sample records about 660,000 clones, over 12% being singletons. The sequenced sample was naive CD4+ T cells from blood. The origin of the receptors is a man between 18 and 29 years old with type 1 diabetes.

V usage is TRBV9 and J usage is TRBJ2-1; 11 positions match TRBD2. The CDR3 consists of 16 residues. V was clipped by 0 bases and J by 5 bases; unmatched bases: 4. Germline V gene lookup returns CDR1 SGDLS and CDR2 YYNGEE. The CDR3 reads CASSVAGLAVHNEQFF. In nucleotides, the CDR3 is TGTGCCAGCAGCGTAGCGGGACTAGCGGTCCACAATGAGCAGTTCTTC.

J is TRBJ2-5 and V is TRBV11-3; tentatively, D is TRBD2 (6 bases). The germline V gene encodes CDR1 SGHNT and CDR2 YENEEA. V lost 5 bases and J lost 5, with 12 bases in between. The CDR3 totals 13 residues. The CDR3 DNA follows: TGTGCCAGCAGCGGAGGGAGCTGGGAGACCCAGTACTTC. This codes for CASSGGSWETQYF.

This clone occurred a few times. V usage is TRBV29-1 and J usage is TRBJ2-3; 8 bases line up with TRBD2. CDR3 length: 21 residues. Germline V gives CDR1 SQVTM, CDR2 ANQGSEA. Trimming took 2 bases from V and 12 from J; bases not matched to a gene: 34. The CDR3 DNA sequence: TGCAGCGTTGAAACGGGGGGGCGTAACAGATACGCAGTATCCTCGAAACCCCACCAGTATTTT. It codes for CSVETGGRNRYAVSSKPHQYF.

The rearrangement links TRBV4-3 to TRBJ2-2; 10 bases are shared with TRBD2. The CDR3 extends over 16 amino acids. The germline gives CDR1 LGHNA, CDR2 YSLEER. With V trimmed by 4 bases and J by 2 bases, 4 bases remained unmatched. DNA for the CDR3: TGCGCCAGCAGCCTTATAGCGGGGGGCAACACCGGGGAGCTGTTTTTT. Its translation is CASSLIAGGNTGELFF.

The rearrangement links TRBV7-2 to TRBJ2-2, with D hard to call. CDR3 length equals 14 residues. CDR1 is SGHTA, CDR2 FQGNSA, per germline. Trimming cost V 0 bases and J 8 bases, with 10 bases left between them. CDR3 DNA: TGTGCCAGCAGCTTAGCGAACCTCCTGGGGGAGCTGTTTTTT. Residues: CASSLANLLGELFF.

The CDR3 sequence: CASSFSRYEQYF. CDR3 bases: TGTGCCAGCAGTTTTTCTCGCTACGAGCAGTACTTC. The chain links TRBV28 to TRBJ2-7; D gene uncertain. Germline lookup yields CDR1 MDHEN and CDR2 SYDVKM. This CDR3 comprises 12 residues. Trimming removed 3 bases at V and 3 bases at J, with 6 bases between.

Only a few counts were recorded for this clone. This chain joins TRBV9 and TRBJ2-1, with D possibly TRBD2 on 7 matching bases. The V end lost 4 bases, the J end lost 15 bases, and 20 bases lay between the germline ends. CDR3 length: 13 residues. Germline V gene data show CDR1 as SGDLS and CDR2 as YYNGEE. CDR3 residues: CASSSREGGVRFF. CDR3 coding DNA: TGTGCCAGCAGCTCCCGCGAAGGGGGGGTTCGGTTCTTC. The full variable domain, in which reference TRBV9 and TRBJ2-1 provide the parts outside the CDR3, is DSGVTQTPKHLITATGQRVTLRCSPRSGDLSVYWYQQSLDQGLQFLIQYYNGEERAKGNILERFSAQQFPDLHSELNLSSLELGDSALYFCASSSREGGVRFFGPGTRLTVL.

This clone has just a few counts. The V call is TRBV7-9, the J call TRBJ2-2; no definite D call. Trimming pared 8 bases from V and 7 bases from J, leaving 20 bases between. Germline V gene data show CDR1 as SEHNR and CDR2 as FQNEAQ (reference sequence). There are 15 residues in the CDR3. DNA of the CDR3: TGTGCCAGCCTACCACAGAGGCCTTTCGGCGGGGAGCTGTTTTTT. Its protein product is CASLPQRPFGGELFF.

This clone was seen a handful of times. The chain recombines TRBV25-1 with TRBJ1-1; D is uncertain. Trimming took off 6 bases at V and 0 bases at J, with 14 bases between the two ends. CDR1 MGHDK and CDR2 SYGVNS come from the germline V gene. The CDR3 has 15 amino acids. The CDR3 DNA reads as TGTGCCAGCAGCCCAGCAGGCCTTATGAACACTGAAGCTTTCTTT. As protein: CASSPAGLMNTEAFF.

This chain's CDR3 is CASSQDAGTGTNEQFF. CDR3 sequence (DNA): TGTGCCAGCAGCCAAGATGCTGGGACAGGGACCAATGAGCAGTTCTTC. V and J are TRBV14 and TRBJ2-1; the match to TRBD1 covers 9 bases. The V and J ends lost 0 bases and 6 bases, in that order; junction bases with no gene match: 6. Per germline, CDR1 SGHDN and CDR2 FVKESK. This CDR3 region has 16 residues.

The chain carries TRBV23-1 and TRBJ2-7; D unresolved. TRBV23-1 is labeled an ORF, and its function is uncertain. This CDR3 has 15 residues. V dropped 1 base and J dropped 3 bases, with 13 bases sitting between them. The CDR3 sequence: CASSQFGLVCYEQYF. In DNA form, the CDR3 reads TGCGCCAGCAGTCAATTTGGGCTTGTATGCTACGAGCAGTACTTC.

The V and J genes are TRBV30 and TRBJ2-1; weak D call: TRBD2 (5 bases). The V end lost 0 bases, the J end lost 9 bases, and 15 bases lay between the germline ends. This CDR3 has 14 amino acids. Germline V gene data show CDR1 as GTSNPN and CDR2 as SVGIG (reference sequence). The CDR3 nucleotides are TGTGCCTGGAGTGTACGGGTTGGAGGAGGTGAGCAGTTCTTC. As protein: CAWSVRVGGGEQFF.

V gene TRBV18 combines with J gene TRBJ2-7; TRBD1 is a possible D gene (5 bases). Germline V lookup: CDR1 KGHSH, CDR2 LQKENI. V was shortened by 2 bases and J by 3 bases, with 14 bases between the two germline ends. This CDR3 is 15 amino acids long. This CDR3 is CASSPRRQTLYEQYF. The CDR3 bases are TGTGCCAGCTCACCAAGGAGACAGACCCTCTACGAGCAGTACTTC.

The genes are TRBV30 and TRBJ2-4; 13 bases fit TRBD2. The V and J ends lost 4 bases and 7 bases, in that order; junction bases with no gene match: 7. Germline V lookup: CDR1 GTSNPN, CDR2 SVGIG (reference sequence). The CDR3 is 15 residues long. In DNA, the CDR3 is TGTGCCTGGAACGAAGAGACTAGCGGGGGGAACATTCAGTACTTC. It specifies CAWNEETSGGNIQYF.